These 17 T cell receptor beta chains were all obtained from the same sample, sequenced in a study of T cells after posttransplantation cyclophosphamide listed by TCRdb under 2016. Per the publication, the time point label means: posttransplant day relative to BM transplant. What this sample's treatment or condition label stands for: high-dose cyclophosphamide on days +3 and +4 as single-agent GVHD prophylaxis. Patients in the PTCy group got busulfan and fludarabine conditioning, a marrow graft from a related or unrelated donor, and cyclophosphamide on days +3 and +4. Receptor libraries were prepared by the immunoSEQ multiplex PCR assay. The immuneACCESS repertoire file appears here via TCRdb, limited to in-frame rearrangements. These files lack a portion of the clones; in checked studies, under half of the deficit traces to unresolved V genes, and the cause of the others is not known. This sample was tabulated with roughly 7,500 clones, among which there are no singletons. Of the sample, less than 6% falls within the top ten clones.

The sequencing used PBMCs, collected after allogeneic stem cell transplant with posttransplant cyclophosphamide. These receptors originate from a male patient younger than 35 who received an allogeneic stem cell transplant from an unrelated donor, was CMV-positive, and had acute and chronic GVHD. Once a transplant has taken place, some T cells may be donor derived.

This clone was detected ten times or more. The chain combines TRBV10-3 with TRBJ1-1; TRBD1 is a possible D gene (6 bases). This CDR3 comprises 18 residues. V gave up 2 bases and J gave up 0 bases, with 19 bases separating them. Germline V lookup: CDR1 ENHRY, CDR2 SYGVKD. CDR3 DNA: TGTGCCATCAGTGAGCTACCGAGGGGGGGCACGGTGAACACTGAAGCTTTCTTT. This encodes CAISELPRGGTVNTEAFF.

This clone was recorded many times. This sequence joins TRBV5-5 and TRBJ2-5; TRBD1 agrees at 8 bases. CDR3 size: 17 residues. Germline V gene lookup returns CDR1 SGHKS and CDR2 YYEKEE (reference sequence). V lost 1 base and J lost 2; bases outside the gene matches: 10. The DNA for the CDR3 is TGTGCCAGCAGCTTGTACTGGACAGGGATTGTACAAGAGACCCAGTACTTC. Translation: CASSLYWTGIVQETQYF.

This clone was counted at least ten times. The rearrangement links TRBV11-1 to TRBJ1-1; no firm D call. Per the germline V gene, CDR1 is SGHAT and CDR2 is FQDESV (reference sequence). V was cut by 5 bases and J by 0 bases, with 10 bases left in between. This CDR3 region has 14 residues. The CDR3 bases are TGTGCCAGCAGCCCCTACGAAATGAACACTGAAGCTTTCTTT. Amino acids: CASSPYEMNTEAFF.

Many counts were recorded for this clone. This chain joins TRBV12-5 and TRBJ1-2, with TRBD1 matching over 8 bases. Germline V CDR1 and CDR2: LGHNT, FRNRAP. This CDR3 contains 14 residues. With V trimmed by 1 base and J by 4 bases, 2 bases remained unmatched. The CDR3 region is CASGLEQGVYGYTF. For the CDR3, the DNA is TGTGCTAGTGGTTTGGAACAGGGGGTCTATGGCTACACCTTC.

The table lists this clone with many counts. The chain carries TRBV6-1 and TRBJ2-5; 9 nucleotides match TRBD1. The V gene's germline CDR1 is MNHNS and CDR2 SASEGT. This CDR3 has 14 amino acids. Unmatched junction bases numbered 9, after V lost 3 bases and J lost 10 bases. The chain's CDR3 is CASSDSGTGWIQYF. The CDR3 DNA reads as TGTGCCAGCAGTGATTCGGGGACAGGGTGGATCCAGTACTTC.

Relative to its sample, this clone is large (0.1 to 1%). Other DNA sequences of this sample code for an identical CDR3. V usage is TRBV5-8 and J usage is TRBJ1-4; 9 nucleotides line up with TRBD1. There are 14 residues in the CDR3. Germline-derived CDR1 and CDR2 are SGHTS and YDEGEE. V shed 2 bases and J 5 bases; nucleotides not matched to a gene: 1. CDR3 nucleotide sequence: TGTGCCAGCAGCTTTGGGACAGGGAATGAAAAACTGTTTTTT. Translating gives CASSFGTGNEKLFF. Together with reference TRBV5-8 and TRBJ1-4, the CDR3 gives the full variable domain: EAGVTQSPTHLIKTRGQQATLRCSPISGHTSVYWYQQALGLGLQFLLWYDEGEERNRGNFPPRFSGRQFPNYSSELNVNALELEDSALYLCASSFGTGNEKLFFGSGTQLSVL.

V usage is TRBV5-1 and J usage is TRBJ2-5; 8 bases align to TRBD1. The J call may be incorrect, as the DNA end agrees better with TRBJ2-7. The CDR3 covers 14 residues. The germline V gene has CDR1 SGHRS and CDR2 YFSETQ. As DNA, the CDR3 is TGCGCCAGCAGCCCCGACAGGGGTGACGACGAGCAGTACTTC. It codes for CASSPDRGDDEQYF.

This clone was recorded at least ten times. An end of the junction does not agree with germline; a read error may underlie this. The chain has TRBV4-1 and TRBJ1-1, with 9 bases that match TRBD1. Germline assignment: CDR1 MGHRA and CDR2 YSYEKL. This CDR3 is built from 18 residues. CDR3 nucleotides: TGCGCCAGCAGCAAAGAAGGGAACCACAGGGGGCGCAGCACTGAAGCTTTCTTT. This gives the protein CASSKEGNHRGRSTEAFF.

This clone was counted at least ten times. The rearrangement links TRBV30 to TRBJ1-2; D unclear. CDR3 length: 12 residues. Germline CDR1 reads GTSNPN; CDR2 reads SVGIG (reference sequence). With 1 base removed from V and 1 base from J, the gap between germline ends came to 4 bases. CDR3 DNA: TGTGCCTGGAGTGCATTTAACTATGGCTACACCTTC. Translation gives CAWSAFNYGYTF.

Many counts were recorded for this clone. This chain joins TRBV21-1 and TRBJ2-7; TRBD1, as called in the table, went unchecked against the DNA. TRBV21-1 is an annotated pseudogene. The length of the CDR3 is 17 residues. The CDR3: CASSRRSDRALTYEQYV. In nucleotides, the CDR3 is TGTGCCAGCAGCCGCCGTTCGGACAGGGCACTCACCTACGAGCAGTACGTC.

This clone was picked up many times. V is TRBV28 and J is TRBJ2-1; TRBD1 matches 8 bases. Germline CDR1 is MDHEN and CDR2 is SYDVKM. V was pared by 6 bases and J by 0 bases, with 4 bases of the junction left unmatched. The CDR3 spans 15 residues. Here the CDR3 DNA reads TGTGCCAGCAGGCGACAGGGGAGCTCCTACAATGAGCAGTTCTTC. Amino acids: CASRRQGSSYNEQFF.

This clone has ten or more counts. This chain joins TRBV29-1 and TRBJ1-2, with D possibly being TRBD1 (5 bases). Looked up from germline, CDR1 is SQVTM and CDR2 is ANQGSEA. V gave up 3 bases and J gave up 0 bases, with 11 bases separating them. CDR3 length equals 14 residues. The CDR3 loop reads CSVDSRQTNYGYTF. The CDR3 DNA sequence: TGCAGCGTTGATTCTAGACAGACTAACTATGGCTACACCTTC.

This clone was detected many times. The CDR3 reads CASSRGTSGGVTDTQYF. CDR3 nucleotide sequence: TGCGCCAGCAGCCGAGGGACTAGCGGGGGGGTCACAGATACGCAGTATTTT. The chain carries TRBV4-1 and TRBJ2-3; 16 bases are a match to TRBD2. The germline gives CDR1 MGHRA, CDR2 YSYEKL. The CDR3 length is 17 residues. With 4 bases clipped from V and 2 bases from J, the junction kept 3 bases outside the gene matches.

This clone was counted many times. The chain is built from TRBV4-3 and TRBJ2-6; D possibly corresponds to TRBD2 (6 bases). The ends were cut back, 4 bases at V and 0 bases at J, with 19 bases in the middle. Germline CDR1 LGHNA, CDR2 YSLEER. The CDR3 contains 19 residues. The CDR3 DNA sequence: TGCGCCAGCAGCCCGGGGCCCATAGCGGCTAGCTCTGGGGCCAACGTCCTGACTTTC. Translation gives CASSPGPIAASSGANVLTF.

This clone was observed many times. V usage is TRBV28 and J usage is TRBJ2-7, with 12 bases lining up with TRBD2. V lost 6 bases, J lost 0 bases, and 3 bases stayed unmatched. This CDR3 is built from 15 residues. Looked up from germline, CDR1 is MDHEN and CDR2 is SYDVKM. DNA of the CDR3: TGTGCCAGCAGACCTAGCGGGGGGGCCTCCTACGAGCAGTACGTC. Translating it yields CASRPSGGASYEQYV.

This clone has a count of ten or more. The chain combines TRBV28 with TRBJ1-1; D may be TRBD1 (6 bases). The CDR3 covers 13 residues. V was shortened by 8 bases and J by 2 bases, with 12 bases between the two germline ends. In germline, CDR1 is MDHEN, CDR2 SYDVKM. The CDR3 coding sequence is TGTGCCAGCTGGGACACCCTTAACACTGAAGCTTTCTTT. Encoded protein: CASWDTLNTEAFF.

By sample fraction, this clone is medium-sized. The gene calls are TRBV4-1 and TRBJ1-1; D is uncertain. Germline V gives CDR1 MGHRA, CDR2 YSYEKL. The CDR3 runs to 16 residues. Trimming took off 3 bases at V and 2 bases at J, with 16 bases between the two ends. CDR3: CASSQTWAGDNTEAFF. CDR3 coding DNA: TGCGCCAGCAGCCAGACTTGGGCGGGAGACAACACTGAAGCTTTCTTT.